This T cell receptor beta chain was recovered during a study of patients and donors after allogeneic stem cell transplantation. This clonotype was seen a handful of times. This CDR3 comprises 14 residues. V lost 6 bases to trimming and J lost 8 bases, with 20 bases between them. Germline V lookup: CDR1 SGHRS, CDR2 YFSETQ. TCRdb re-called the RT-PCR reads with MiXCR, one entry per CDR3 protein. The sample contains roughly 940,000 distinct CDR3 sequences, about 20% of which appear only once. Sequences were obtained from blood, either unsorted or a sorted T cell fraction (not recorded which). The V call is TRBV5-1, the J call TRBJ1-2, with no clear D. The sequence derives from a human donor who was either an allogeneic HSCT recipient or a stem cell or donor lymphocyte infusion donor (not recorded which). It is not recorded whose cells these are; they may come from a transplant donor. The CDR3 loop is CASNLRSQRQGYTF. In DNA form, the CDR3 reads TGCGCCAGCAACCTAAGATCGCAGCGGCAGGGCTACACCTTC.